A selection of T cell receptor beta chains follows, all from one sample in a study of cytomegalovirus exposure and HLA in healthy donors. The repertoire was sequenced with immunoSEQ multiplex PCR; TCRdb's copy has only in-frame clones and lacks some. The sample consists of 200,000 or so clones, roughly 80% of them appearing once. The source material was PBMCs. The receptors shown here come from a woman under 30 in good health and CMV-seronegative. Both conserved end residues are trimmed from each CDR3. The D gene is left open where the match is weak.

cdr3_length: 11
d_call: TRBD1
j_call: TRBJ2-2
v_call: TRBV29-1
cdr3_aa: SSWTGGTGELF

cdr3_length: 12
d_call: .
j_call: TRBJ1-3
v_call: TRBV7-8
cdr3_aa: ASSPLSGGNTIY

cdr3_length: 12
d_call: TRBD1
j_call: TRBJ1-6
v_call: TRBV5-1
cdr3_aa: ASSLRQGNSPLH

cdr3_length: 16
d_call: .
j_call: TRBJ1-2
v_call: TRBV27
cdr3_aa: ASSLRAGPPAGNYGYT

cdr3_length: 12
d_call: .
j_call: TRBJ2-7
v_call: TRBV5-5
cdr3_aa: ASSLALGPHEQY

cdr3_length: 13
d_call: .
j_call: TRBJ1-2
v_call: TRBV15
cdr3_aa: ATSRAGRDRYGYT

cdr3_length: 12
d_call: .
j_call: TRBJ1-2
v_call: TRBV6-1
cdr3_aa: ASSTIQGYYGYT

cdr3_length: 13
d_call: TRBD2
j_call: TRBJ2-1
v_call: TRBV6-5
cdr3_aa: ASSYTAGGPHEQF

cdr3_length: 11
d_call: TRBD1
j_call: TRBJ1-2
v_call: TRBV11-1
cdr3_aa: ASSSRQGYGYT

cdr3_length: 11
d_call: TRBD1
j_call: TRBJ2-7
v_call: TRBV29-1
cdr3_aa: SVGGQGAHEQY

cdr3_length: 14
d_call: .
j_call: TRBJ2-7
v_call: TRBV6-4
cdr3_aa: ASSDRLAPKAYEQY

cdr3_length: 13
d_call: .
j_call: TRBJ2-5
v_call: TRBV5-1
cdr3_aa: ASTVRGALGETQY

cdr3_length: 9
d_call: .
j_call: TRBJ1-2
v_call: TRBV28
cdr3_aa: ASSFEDGYT

cdr3_length: 12
d_call: TRBD2
j_call: TRBJ2-1
v_call: TRBV7-3
cdr3_aa: ASSPGGGLDEQF

cdr3_length: 12
d_call: .
j_call: TRBJ1-4
v_call: TRBV6-5
cdr3_aa: ASSLQGDDEKLF

cdr3_length: 9
d_call: .
j_call: TRBJ2-7
v_call: TRBV6-1
cdr3_aa: ASSAGYEQY

cdr3_length: 17
d_call: TRBD2
j_call: TRBJ2-7
v_call: TRBV28
cdr3_aa: ASSLRGRASGRGGHEQY

cdr3_length: 11
d_call: .
j_call: TRBJ2-7
v_call: TRBV28
cdr3_aa: ASSQGQSNEQY

cdr3_length: 13
d_call: .
j_call: TRBJ2-2
v_call: TRBV6-1
cdr3_aa: ASSAGTTNTGELF

cdr3_length: 14
d_call: TRBD2
j_call: TRBJ2-1
v_call: TRBV6-5
cdr3_aa: ASSYFPSGGVNEQF

cdr3_length: 16
d_call: .
j_call: TRBJ2-7
v_call: TRBV5-1
cdr3_aa: ASSMSPSRTRGNYEQY

cdr3_length: 10
d_call: .
j_call: TRBJ2-1
v_call: TRBV18
cdr3_aa: ASSPYVDEQF

cdr3_length: 12
d_call: .
j_call: TRBJ1-5
v_call: TRBV28
cdr3_aa: ASSPRQESQPQH

cdr3_length: 13
d_call: .
j_call: TRBJ2-5
v_call: TRBV7-2
cdr3_aa: ASTPEWIAQETQY

cdr3_length: 10
d_call: TRBD1
j_call: TRBJ2-7
v_call: TRBV2
cdr3_aa: ATRQGFYEQY